This T cell receptor beta chain appears in the sequencing data of a study of neurological immune-mediated disorders (dated by TCRdb to between 2019 and 2020). About the study as a whole: Peripheral blood TCR-beta repertoires from HTLV-I-associated myelopathy (HAM/TSP) patients, multiple sclerosis patients and healthy controls were compared by UMI-based sequencing. Alongside PBMC samples, the set of approximately 100 TCR-beta libraries contained longitudinal samples, technical triplicates, and paired CD4+ and CD8+ T-cell subsets that had been sorted. The cohort comprised about 70 subjects: about 14 HAM/TSP patients, approximately 34 multiple sclerosis patients and 20 or so healthy controls. Technical triplicate libraries were sequenced so that the variability in frequency of each individual clone could be precisely calculated.

A note on this clonotype: The clone's antigen remains unknown. A clone one base away is much larger, so this may be a read error.

General study outcomes and caveats: TCR clonal expansion was highest in HAM/TSP patients and lowest in MS patients, with MS patients falling below even healthy controls. Across subjects, expanded clones never shared an identical CDR3 amino acid sequence, which suggests that the TCR-beta repertoires in every group were private.

Looking up the germline V gene (reference sequence) yields CDR1 DFQATT and CDR2 SNEGSKA. The CDR3 numbers 14 residues from cysteine through phenylalanine. This entry keeps only the CDR3 DNA: 42 bases, framed from base 1. cDNA was synthesized by template-switch 5'RACE using a primer carrying a 10-nucleotide random unique molecular identifier by which each TCR transcript was tagged. Each sequencing run produced over 160 million TCR-beta sequences covering 15-18 subjects. The RNeasy kit was used for extraction of total RNA. TCR-beta VDJ regions were amplified with primers for the TCR constant region and the 5'RACE anchor, using the KAPA Real-time Library Amplification kit. A first PCR added sample indexes and Illumina adaptors, after which a second PCR increased the library yield. The roughly 650 bp TCR product was size-selected on a 2% E-gel SizeSelection system after Ampure bead purification. Before pooling, library quality was checked on a Bioanalyzer, concentration was measured with Qubit, and libraries were quantified with the Kapa Library Quantification kit. An Illumina HiSeq 2500 was used to sequence the libraries paired-end at 2 x 150 bp. To increase sequence diversity, 25-30% phiX was spiked into each library pool. As for the original processing: The quality-filtered reads were processed with the UMI-based MiGEC pipeline, whose error correction step removed more than 90% of the raw TCR sequences. VDJ genes were aligned to IMGT germline references, and clonotypes were defined by unique CDR3 amino acid sequence plus V-J genes. Clonal expansion, Shannon diversity and CDR3 relatedness (CalcPairwiseDistances, ClusterSamples) were evaluated with VDJtools, and phylogenetic trees were built with CLCbio workbench. Clones with at least 8 unique UMIs were defined as expanded, with this threshold being based on coefficient-of-variation modelling across technical triplicates. In-frame beta chains were kept once TCRdb had trimmed the public reads at Q25 with fastp and called clones with MiXCR. Under each unique CDR3 protein, matching rows form one entry showing the most common genes and DNA. The V and J calls and clone size are TCRdb's, not the authors'. The sample table records about 24,000 distinct CDR3 sequences; roughly an eighth of these occur just once. The ten most abundant clones make up approximately 5.5% of the sample.

The label giving this sample's time point can be read as: technical triplicate 1. For the sorted-subset TCR libraries, the starting material was around 1 million sorted CD4+ or CD8+ T cells. Peripheral blood underwent Ficoll-Hypaque density gradient centrifugation to isolate PBMCs, which were then cryopreserved in liquid nitrogen. Paired sorted CD4+ and CD8+ subsets came from healthy controls, HAM/TSP patients and MS patients. The chain couples TRBV20-1 to TRBJ1-5; a confident D gene designation cannot be given. This clonotype was sampled from a female donor with HTLV-1-associated myelopathy (HAM/TSP). Material for sequencing was CD4+ T cells from blood. This receptor carries the CDR3 CSASRGVSNKPQHF. Read as DNA, the sequence is TGCAGTGCTAGCCGCGGGGTTAGCAATAAGCCCCAGCATTTT.